The next 2 T cell receptor beta chains were all read from a single sample in a study of cytomegalovirus exposure and HLA in healthy donors. Clones were sequenced by immunoSEQ multiplex PCR, and TCRdb holds only the in-frame ones, with some missing. Among about 140,000 clones listed, 84% were seen once. The sample was PBMCs. These receptors were collected from a woman between 25 and 40 years old in good health and CMV-seronegative.

The chain couples TRBV7-9 to TRBJ1-4; D is unclear. Trimming took off 1 base at V and 0 bases at J, with 6 bases between the two ends. Germline values: CDR1 SEHNR, CDR2 FQNEAQ (reference sequence). CDR3 length equals 15 residues. CDR3: CASSLVGATNEKLFF. In DNA form, the CDR3 reads TGTGCCAGCAGCTTAGTCGGGGCAACTAATGAAAAACTGTTTTTT.

V usage is TRBV2 and J usage is TRBJ2-5; the match to TRBD2 covers 12 bases. The ends lost 5 bases at V and 7 bases at J; junction bases unmatched: 8. The CDR3 runs to 15 residues. Germline CDR1 reads SNHLY; CDR2 reads FYNNEI. The CDR3 coding sequence is TGTGCCAGCAGTACCGCTAGCGGGGGGGCGGGGACCCAGTACTTC. It yields the protein CASSTASGGAGTQYF.